This entry lists 18 T cell receptor beta chains sequenced from one sample in a study of blood T cells in healthy people across ages. A second about 7 to 12 cycle PCR used barcoded and J-beta primers. TCRdb called the 5' RACE reads again in MiXCR, with one record for every CDR3 protein. The sample carries about 1.6 million distinct CDR3 sequences, roughly 32% recorded once. Sequenced input: blood. All receptors derive from a woman aged 30 to 39 in good health.

The gene calls are TRBV6-6 and TRBJ1-2; TRBD1 might be the D (6 bases). This CDR3 contains 13 residues. Germline loops: CDR1 MNHNY, CDR2 SVGAGI (reference sequence). V lost 4 bases and J lost 7, with 13 bases in between. The CDR3 region has the DNA TGTGCCAGCAGTTTCCTCAGGGGTGCTGGCTACACCTTC. It is translated as CASSFLRGAGYTF.

In DNA, the CDR3 is TGCGCCAGCAGCCACACGACAGGGGAGGCTGGAAACACCATATATTTT. Translating it yields CASSHTTGEAGNTIYF. The chain carries TRBV4-1 and TRBJ1-3; 8 positions match TRBD1. CDR3 length: 16 residues. The germline CDR1 and CDR2 sequences are MGHRA and YSYEKL. J lost 2 bases, V lost 3 bases, and 6 bases had no gene match.

The chain combines TRBV5-8 with TRBJ2-3; 11 bases are shared with TRBD2. J gave up 6 bases and V 0 bases, and 12 bases lay outside the gene matches. The length of the CDR3 is 18 residues. Germline loops: CDR1 SGHTS, CDR2 YDEGEE. The CDR3 is CASSLDLLAGVTVDTQYF. CDR3 in DNA: TGTGCCAGCAGCTTGGACCTACTAGCGGGAGTAACTGTGGATACGCAGTATTTT. The whole variable domain, remainder taken from reference TRBV5-8 and TRBJ2-3, is EAGVTQSPTHLIKTRGQQATLRCSPISGHTSVYWYQQALGLGLQFLLWYDEGEERNRGNFPPRFSGRQFPNYSSELNVNALELEDSALYLCASSLDLLAGVTVDTQYFGPGTRLTVL.

This clonotype was seen a handful of times. The chain joins TRBV5-1 to TRBJ1-2; possibly TRBD1 for D (6 bases). Trimming pared 4 bases from V and 1 base from J, leaving 17 bases between. Germline assignment: CDR1 SGHRS and CDR2 YFSETQ. The CDR3 consists of 16 residues. The chain's CDR3 is CASSKRWDTNNYGYTF. In DNA, the CDR3 is TGCGCCAGCAGCAAACGTTGGGACACCAATAACTATGGCTACACCTTC.

The V gene is TRBV6-2 or TRBV6-3, the J gene TRBJ2-1, with D possibly being TRBD2 (5 bases). Germline CDR1 and CDR2: MNHEY and SVGEGT. This CDR3 region has 16 residues. Trimming took off 1 base at V and 8 bases at J, with 18 bases between the two ends. As DNA, the CDR3 is TGTGCCAGCAGTTACTATAAACTAGTACGTCTCGATGAGCAGTTCTTC. Amino acids: CASSYYKLVRLDEQFF.

Regarding this clonotype: Germline and junction disagree at one end, which may indicate a read error. This chain uses TRBV7-9 with TRBJ1-4; 7 bases match TRBD1. From germline, CDR1 is SEHNR and CDR2 FQNEAQ (reference sequence). This CDR3 contains 15 residues. CDR3: CAGSSRGQGGEKLFF. The CDR3 DNA follows: TGTGCCGGCAGCTCTAGGGGGCAGGGAGGTGAAAAACTGTTTTTT.

This sequence joins TRBV7-3 and TRBJ2-1; a possible D gene is TRBD1 (6 bases). The length of the CDR3 is 16 residues. Trimming stripped 5 bases from V and 0 bases from J, with 14 bases between. Germline CDR1 and CDR2: SGHTA and FQGTGA. CDR3 sequence (DNA): TGTGCCAGCAGCCCCCAAGGGGACAACTCCTACAATGAGCAGTTCTTC. Protein sequence: CASSPQGDNSYNEQFF.

The genes are TRBV20-1 and TRBJ2-7, with 10 bases fitting TRBD2. The length of the CDR3 is 15 residues. Trimming at V came to 3 bases and at J to 3 bases, leaving 8 bases not matched to a gene. CDR1 and CDR2 (germline): DFQATT, SNEGSKA (reference sequence). The CDR3 DNA reads TGCAGTGCTAGTAGACGAGCGGGAGGGGTCTACGAGCAGTACTTC. Its translation: CSASRRAGGVYEQYF.

The chain has TRBV27 and TRBJ1-1; D unclear. V gave up 0 bases and J gave up 4 bases, with 9 bases separating them. CDR3 length: 14 residues. The germline V gene has CDR1 MNHEY and CDR2 SMNVEV (reference sequence). The CDR3 coding sequence is TGTGCCAGCAGTTTATCGTTGAGTTGCACTGAAGCTTTCTTT. Its protein product is CASSLSLSCTEAFF.

This rearrangement joins TRBV20-1 to TRBJ2-1; 9 bases line up with TRBD2. V shed 4 bases and J 5 bases; nucleotides not matched to a gene: 9. The germline V gene encodes CDR1 DFQATT and CDR2 SNEGSKA (reference sequence). The CDR3 loop spans 15 amino acids. CDR3 nucleotide sequence: TGCAGTGCTATGATCACTAGCGGGCCGAACAATGAGCAGTTCTTC. It encodes CSAMITSGPNNEQFF.

The V call is TRBV6-1, the J call TRBJ2-3, with 9 bases aligning to TRBD1. V was clipped by 4 bases and J by 5 bases; unmatched bases: 7. The germline CDR1 and CDR2 sequences are MNHNS and SASEGT. This CDR3 has 15 amino acids. The CDR3 nucleotides read TGTGCCAGCAGTGCGTACCGGACAGGGGAAGATACGCAGTATTTT. This gives the protein CASSAYRTGEDTQYF.

This clonotype was found many times. The rearrangement joins TRBV29-1 to TRBJ2-3; a possible D gene is TRBD1 (6 bases). This CDR3 spans 13 amino acids. Trimming took off 7 bases at V and 2 bases at J, with 13 bases between the two ends. Germline V lookup: CDR1 SQVTM, CDR2 ANQGSEA. CDR3 sequence: CSGRTVLTDTQYF. CDR3 nucleotide sequence: TGCAGCGGGAGGACAGTCCTCACAGATACGCAGTATTTT.

The chain recombines TRBV20-1 with TRBJ2-3; D may be TRBD2 (6 bases). V gave up 3 bases and J gave up 2 bases, with 15 bases separating them. Germline CDR1 is DFQATT and CDR2 is SNEGSKA (reference sequence). The CDR3 length is 15 residues. CDR3 amino acids: CSASAGGATTDTQYF. Written as DNA, the CDR3 is TGCAGTGCTAGCGCCGGAGGGGCGACCACAGATACGCAGTATTTT.

This rearrangement joins TRBV6-1 to TRBJ1-2, with 7 bases identical to TRBD1. CDR3 length: 13 amino acids. V was pared by 6 bases and J by 7 bases, with 8 bases of the junction left unmatched. Germline CDR1 is MNHNS and CDR2 is SASEGT. For the CDR3, the DNA is TGTGCCAGCAGAACAGACAGGGCCTCTGGCTACACCTTC. Its protein is CASRTDRASGYTF.

This chain links TRBV7-9 with TRBJ2-7, with 7 bases aligning to TRBD1. From germline, CDR1 is SEHNR and CDR2 FQNEAQ (reference sequence). CDR3 length equals 16 residues. With V trimmed by 4 bases and J by 4 bases, 13 bases remained unmatched. Written as DNA, the CDR3 is TGTGCCAGCAGCTCCGACCCGAGGACAGGACCATACGAGCAGTACTTC. Encoded protein: CASSSDPRTGPYEQYF.

The rearrangement links TRBV20-1 to TRBJ1-2, with TRBD1 matching 7 bases. The CDR3 spans 14 residues. The ends lost 4 bases at V and 2 bases at J; junction bases unmatched: 7. From germline, CDR1 is DFQATT and CDR2 SNEGSKA (reference sequence). CDR3 residues: CSANNWDSNYGYTF. CDR3 DNA: TGCAGTGCTAATAACTGGGACAGCAACTATGGCTACACCTTC.

The V and J genes are TRBV29-1 and TRBJ2-1; 9 bases fit TRBD2. The CDR3 totals 16 residues. Germline V gene lookup returns CDR1 SQVTM and CDR2 ANQGSEA. Losses at the gene ends were 1 base for V and 2 bases for J; bases not matched to a gene: 6. As DNA, the CDR3 is TGCAGCGTTGAAGTCGGAGTAGCGGGGGCCTACAATGAGCAGTTCTTC. Encoded protein: CSVEVGVAGAYNEQFF.

This chain links TRBV3-1 with TRBJ2-7; D ambiguous. Near its end, the DNA agrees better with TRBJ2-5, so the J call may be wrong. The CDR3 covers 12 residues. CDR1 and CDR2 from the germline V gene are LGHDT and YNNKEL (reference sequence). The CDR3 loop reads CASTTMMQTQYF. As DNA, the CDR3 is TGTGCCAGCACTACAATGATGCAGACCCAGTACTTC.